This T cell receptor (beta chain) is drawn from a study of cytomegalovirus exposure and HLA in healthy donors. This PCR relied on a set of 60 Vbeta primers and 13 Jbeta primers. Repertoires were generated with immunoSEQ multiplex PCR, while TCRdb's copy carries only in-frame clones and drops some. Among fewer than 200,000 clones listed, approximately 80% were seen once. Study results and limitations: The analysis excluded some indistinguishable V segments, including TRBV6-2 and TRBV6-3. Cytomegalovirus-associated status was assigned to about 150 TCR beta chains. In a later analysis, a missense DCLRE1C variant was linked to TCR beta V- and J-gene trimming.

Remarks on this clone: Its antigen is unknown.

This CDR3 contains 14 residues. CDR1 and CDR2 from the germline V gene are SGHAT and FQNNGV. With 0 bases removed from V and 2 bases from J, the gap between germline ends came to 7 bases. The chain carries TRBV11-2 and TRBJ1-2; a weak D match, TRBD1 (5 bases). Specimen: PBMCs. This TCR was sampled from a woman between 45 and 60 years old in good health and CMV-seropositive. CDR3 residues: CASSLDSGNYGYTF. CDR3 coding DNA: TGTGCCAGCAGCTTAGATTCAGGGAACTATGGCTACACCTTC.